This TCR beta chain was captured in a study of blood T cell repertoires in COVID-19 (dated by TCRdb to 2020 to 2022). Some background on the complete study: Collaborator samples came from the United States, Italy and Spain and covered acute and convalescent phases of COVID-19. The material from the prospective study consisted of cDNA or gDNA derived from T cells, B-cell-depleted T cells, or PBMCs. The repertoires were made available in a free public database intended to serve as a resource for research on the immune response to SARS-CoV-2. The samples were drawn from two sources: the first 160 participants of the ongoing ImmuneRACE study, and some 1,300 subjects contributed by 6 global collaborators. Where available, HLA class I and class II types were taken from metadata supplied by the sample provider and were not determined by assay-based typing. The sample metadata nearly always contained a de-identified subject ID, COVID-19 status, age in years and sex. Deeply sampled blood TCRbeta repertoires from subjects exposed to, actively infected with, or recovered from COVID-19 were included in the dataset.

Worth noting for this clone: Its antigen target is currently unknown. Base quality data are lacking; no much larger clone is found one base away.

The collaborating institutions used their own protocols to collect whole blood in K2EDTA tubes. For TCRbeta analysis, collaborator samples were shipped as frozen whole blood, as isolated PBMCs, or as DNA extracted from either sample type. Taken from cysteine to phenylalanine, the CDR3 has 15 residues. Kept here is only the CDR3 DNA, which spans 45 bases and is read in frame from base 1. The junction carries 16 bases between V and J, which are trimmed by 0 bases and 8 bases respectively. Sequences SGHVS (CDR1) and FNYEAQ (CDR2) are obtained from the germline V gene. TCRbeta CDR3 regions were amplified from genomic DNA using the immunoSEQ Assay, a bias-controlled multiplex PCR. In the source study's methods: Within the assay, amplification of reference gene primers was used to estimate how many nucleated cells each sample contained. To quantify the absolute abundance of each unique TCRbeta CDR3 rearrangement, sequence reads were collapsed and filtered. For each sample, productive Simpson clonality was calculated by taking the square root of Simpson's diversity index across productive rearrangements. TCRdb stores this immuneACCESS table with in-frame sequences only. Part of the clones is absent; in the studies checked, under half of the shortfall reflects unresolved V genes, and no reason is known for the rest. V, J and clone size are taken as reported in that table, and D and trimming were inferred from the DNA itself. The sample records fewer than 300,000 clones, about 80% of which are singletons. In total, the top ten clones hold around 3.4% of the sample.

The investigation overall reported the following: The amount of clinical and demographic metadata varied by source and participant and was provided uncurated.

In this chain, TRBV7-6 is recombined with TRBJ1-1; TRBD1 is possibly the D segment (5 matching bases). The sequencing sample was made of peripheral blood. This clonotype was obtained from a woman aged 80 or over with acute or convalescent COVID-19. The CDR3 region reads CASSLAVTGVGEAFF. The DNA is as follows: TGTGCCAGCAGCTTAGCGGTTACGGGGGTGGGGGAAGCTTTCTTT.